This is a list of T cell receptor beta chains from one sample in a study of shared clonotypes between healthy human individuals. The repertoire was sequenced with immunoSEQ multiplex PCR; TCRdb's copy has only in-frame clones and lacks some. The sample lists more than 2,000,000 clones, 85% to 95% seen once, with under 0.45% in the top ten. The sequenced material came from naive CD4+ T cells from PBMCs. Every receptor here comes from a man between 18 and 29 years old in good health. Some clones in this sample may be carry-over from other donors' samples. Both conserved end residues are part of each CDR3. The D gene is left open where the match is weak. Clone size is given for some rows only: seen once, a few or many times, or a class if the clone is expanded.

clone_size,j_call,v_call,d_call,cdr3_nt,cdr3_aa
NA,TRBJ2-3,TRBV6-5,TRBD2,TGTGCCAGCAGTTCTTGGACTAGCGGGAGGGCCACGCAGTATTTT,CASSSWTSGRATQYF
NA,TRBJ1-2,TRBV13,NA,TGTGCCAGCAGCTTAGGCAAAGACTATGGCTACACCTTC,CASSLGKDYGYTF
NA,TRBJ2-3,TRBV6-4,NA,TGTGCCAGCAGTCATCAGGGGATTCAGTATTTT,CASSHQGIQYF
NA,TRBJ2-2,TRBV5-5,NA,TGTGCCAGCAGCTTCGGCTGGGGGCGGAGGACCGGGGAGCTGTTTTTT,CASSFGWGRRTGELFF
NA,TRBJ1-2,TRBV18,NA,TGTGCCAGCTCACCATTACAGACAGATATAAACTATGGCTACACCTTC,CASSPLQTDINYGYTF
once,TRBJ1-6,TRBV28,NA,TGTGCCAGCATCTTGGGGGGGCCACATAATTCACCCCTCCACTTT,CASILGGPHNSPLHF
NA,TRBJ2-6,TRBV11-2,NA,TGTGCCAGCAGCTCGCCCAGAAGACCGAGCTCTGGGGCCAACGTCCTGACTTTC,CASSSPRRPSSGANVLTF
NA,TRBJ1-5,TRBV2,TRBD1,TGTGCCAGCCATAGGGGGACAGGGTATCAGCCCCAGCATTTT,CASHRGTGYQPQHF
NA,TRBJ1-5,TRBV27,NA,TGTGCCAGCAGTTTATCCAGGGGCAATCAGCCCCAGCATTTT,CASSLSRGNQPQHF
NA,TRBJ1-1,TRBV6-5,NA,TGTGCCAGCAGTCAGGGAGGTTTGAACACTGAAGCTTTCTTT,CASSQGGLNTEAFF
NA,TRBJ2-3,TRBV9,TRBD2,TGTGCCAGCAGCGTAGGTGTGAGCGGGACCCGCACAGATACGCAGTATTTT,CASSVGVSGTRTDTQYF
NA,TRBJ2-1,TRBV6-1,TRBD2,TGTGCCAGCAGTGACCCCCTAGCGGGAGTAAGCCCCCAATTGGATGAGCAGTTCTTC,CASSDPLAGVSPQLDEQFF
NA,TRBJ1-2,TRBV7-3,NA,TGTGCCAGCAGCTTAGGTTCTGGGGAAGGCTATGGCTACACCTTC,CASSLGSGEGYGYTF
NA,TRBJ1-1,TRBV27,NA,TGTGCCAGCAGGAACTCTCAGGTTAACACTGAAGCTTTCTTT,CASRNSQVNTEAFF
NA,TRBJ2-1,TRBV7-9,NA,TGTGCCAGCAGCAGTAGTAACAATGAGCAGTTCTTC,CASSSSNNEQFF
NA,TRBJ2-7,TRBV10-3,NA,TGTGCCATCAGTGACCCTCAGGGGTCCTACGAGCAGTACTTC,CAISDPQGSYEQYF
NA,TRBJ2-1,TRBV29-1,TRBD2,TGCAGCTGCGGGAGGGCCGGTTACAATGAGCAGTTCTTC,CSCGRAGYNEQFF
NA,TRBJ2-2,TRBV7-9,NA,TGTGCCAGCAGCTTAGCTGGCTGGTCCGGGGAGCTGTTTTTT,CASSLAGWSGELFF
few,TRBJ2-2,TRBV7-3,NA,TGTGCCAGCAGCCAGAGGATCGGGGAGCTGTTTTTT,CASSQRIGELFF
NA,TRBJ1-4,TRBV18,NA,TGTGCCAGCTCGGCAGGATTTAATGAAAAACTGTTTTTT,CASSAGFNEKLFF
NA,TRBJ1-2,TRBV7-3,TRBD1,TGTGCCAGCAGCTCGGACAGGTGGGACTATGGCTACACCTTC,CASSSDRWDYGYTF
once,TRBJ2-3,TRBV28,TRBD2,TGTGCCAGCAGTTTATGGCTAGCGGGAAGAGGGGATACGCAGTATTTT,CASSLWLAGRGDTQYF
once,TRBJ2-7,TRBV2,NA,TGTGCCAGCAGTATTAGCGGCAGCTCCTACGAGCAGTACTTC,CASSISGSSYEQYF
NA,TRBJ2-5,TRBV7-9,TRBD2,TGTGCCAGCAGCGTCGGTGCGGGAGAGGAACAGACCCAGTACTTC,CASSVGAGEEQTQYF
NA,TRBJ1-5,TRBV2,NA,TGTGCCAGTGGGGGGGACAATCCTCAGCCCCAGCATTTT,CASGGDNPQPQHF
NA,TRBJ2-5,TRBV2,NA,TGTGCCAGCAGTAACGAGGGAACCCGTTTGGGAGAGACCCAGTACTTC,CASSNEGTRLGETQYF
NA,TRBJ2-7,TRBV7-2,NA,TGTGCCAGCAGCTTGGACCCCAGGGGCGAGCCTAACGAGCAGTACTTC,CASSLDPRGEPNEQYF
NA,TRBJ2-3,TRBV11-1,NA,TGTGCCAGCAGCTTCTCCGGCACAGATACGCAGTATTTT,CASSFSGTDTQYF
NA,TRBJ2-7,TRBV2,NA,TGTGCCAGCACCCTTAGTCCGGGTCCCTACGAGCAGTACTTC,CASTLSPGPYEQYF
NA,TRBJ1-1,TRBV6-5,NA,TGTGCCAGCAGATCAAGGACAGTGAACACTGAAGCTTTCTTT,CASRSRTVNTEAFF
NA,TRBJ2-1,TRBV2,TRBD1,TGTGCCAGCAGTCCCCGGACAGGGGGCAATGAGCAGTTCTTC,CASSPRTGGNEQFF
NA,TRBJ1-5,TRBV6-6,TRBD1,TGTGCCAGCAGTGACAGGGGGAATCAGCCCCAGCATTTT,CASSDRGNQPQHF
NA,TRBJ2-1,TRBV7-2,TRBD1,TGTGCCAGCAGCCTCAGACAGGGGGCCTTAGATGAGCAGTTCTTC,CASSLRQGALDEQFF
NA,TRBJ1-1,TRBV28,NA,TGTGCCAGCAGGTCCTATCCAGGGTCCACTGAAGCTTTCTTT,CASRSYPGSTEAFF
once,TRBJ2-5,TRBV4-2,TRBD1,TGTGCCAGCAGCCTATCCGGACAGGTACAAGAGACCCAGTACTTC,CASSLSGQVQETQYF
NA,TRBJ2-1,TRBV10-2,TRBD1,TGCGCCAGCAGGAGGGACAGGCTCAATGAGCAGTTCTTC,CASRRDRLNEQFF
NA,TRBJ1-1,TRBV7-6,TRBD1,TGTGCCAGCAGCCGAATACAGGGGGGCACTGAAGCTTTCTTT,CASSRIQGGTEAFF
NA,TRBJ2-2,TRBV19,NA,TGTGCCAGTACAGTCTCTGGAATCGGGGAGCTGTTTTTT,CASTVSGIGELFF
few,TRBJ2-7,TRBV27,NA,TGTGCCAGCAGTAGTTCCTACGAGCAGTACTTC,CASSSSYEQYF
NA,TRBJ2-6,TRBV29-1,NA,TGCAGCGTGGGACCAGGGGTGGCTGGGGCCAACGTCCTGACTTTC,CSVGPGVAGANVLTF
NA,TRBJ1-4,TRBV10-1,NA,TGCGCCAGCAGTGACAGGTTGAATGAAAAACTGTTTTTT,CASSDRLNEKLFF
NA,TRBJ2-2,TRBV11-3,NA,TGTGCCAGCAGCTTAGATCTGTTGGGGACATCTAACACCGGGGAGCTGTTTTTT,CASSLDLLGTSNTGELFF
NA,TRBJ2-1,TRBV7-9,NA,TGTGCCAGCAGCCCCCGGAGGTCGCGATACAATGAGCAGTTCTTC,CASSPRRSRYNEQFF
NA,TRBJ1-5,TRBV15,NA,TGTGCCACCAGCAGAGAAATCCGAGGGGGTCAGCCCCAGCATTTT,CATSREIRGGQPQHF
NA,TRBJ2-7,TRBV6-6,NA,TGTGCCAGCAGTTACTCCAGATTCGAGCAGTACTTC,CASSYSRFEQYF
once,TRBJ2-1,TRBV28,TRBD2,TGTGCCAGCAGCACGGGACTAGCGGGACCTTCCTTCTCCTACAATGAGCAGTTCTTC,CASSTGLAGPSFSYNEQFF
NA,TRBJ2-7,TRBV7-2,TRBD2,TGTGCCAGCAGCTCATCGGCTAGCGGGAGCTACGAGCAGTACTTC,CASSSSASGSYEQYF
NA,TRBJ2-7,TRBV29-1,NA,TGCAGCGCCGCTCGGGTGAGCTCCTACGAGCAGTACTTC,CSAARVSSYEQYF
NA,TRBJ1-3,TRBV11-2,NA,TGTGCCAGCAGATTGACAGCCTCTGGAAACACCATATATTTT,CASRLTASGNTIYF
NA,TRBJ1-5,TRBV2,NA,TGTGCCAGCGGGCGGGGGGGCGCGGGCAATCAGCCCCAGCATTTT,CASGRGGAGNQPQHF